Listed here are 10 T cell receptor beta chains from one sample, sequenced in a study of blood T cell repertoires in COVID-19. Measured with immunoSEQ multiplex PCR; TCRdb has only the in-frame clones, and not every one. The sample contains about 86,000 clones, around four fifths of which appear only once. Sequenced sample: peripheral blood. The receptors stem from a man between 65 and 80 years old with acute or convalescent COVID-19.

The rearrangement links TRBV6-1 to TRBJ2-3; TRBD2 matches 7 bases. The germline V gene encodes CDR1 MNHNS and CDR2 SASEGT. The CDR3 totals 13 residues. V was clipped by 6 bases and J by 7 bases; unmatched bases: 7. This chain's CDR3 is CASSSSTSHTQYF. The DNA for the CDR3 is TGTGCCAGCAGCTCGTCGACTAGCCATACGCAGTATTTT.

The J gene is TRBJ2-5, the V gene TRBV15; possible D gene TRBD1, 6 bases. V was cut by 5 bases and J by 4 bases, with 29 bases left in between. CDR1 LNHNV and CDR2 YYDKDF come from the germline V gene (reference sequence). This CDR3 spans 19 amino acids. The DNA of the CDR3 is TGTGCCACCAGCGAGGCGCAGGGGAGCCCTTCAACCCTTCCAGAGACCCAGTACTTC. It encodes CATSEAQGSPSTLPETQYF.

The rearrangement uses TRBV28 and TRBJ1-1, with 8 bases lining up with TRBD1. The CDR3 consists of 13 residues. V was clipped by 6 bases and J by 9 bases; unmatched bases: 9. Germline V gene sequence: CDR1 MDHEN, CDR2 SYDVKM. CDR3 sequence: CASSLTQGAQAFF. CDR3 nucleotide sequence: TGTGCCAGCAGCCTGACTCAGGGGGCCCAAGCTTTCTTT.

The V and J genes are TRBV5-4 and TRBJ1-4; D possibly corresponds to TRBD1 (5 bases). V was shortened by 3 bases and J by 7 bases, with 10 bases between the two germline ends. Germline V lookup: CDR1 SGHNT, CDR2 YYREEE (reference sequence). CDR3 length: 13 amino acids. Here the CDR3 reads CASSSGWGEKLFF. CDR3 nucleotides: TGTGCCAGCAGCTCAGGGTGGGGTGAAAAACTGTTTTTT.

This chain joins TRBV18 and TRBJ2-1; 10 bases align to TRBD2. The CDR3 length is 19 residues. Germline assignment: CDR1 KGHSH and CDR2 LQKENI. J was trimmed by 3 bases and V by 6 bases; bases with no gene match: 17. Here the CDR3 reads CASSLFGRSGGTFYNEQFF. CDR3 nucleotide sequence: TGTGCCAGCTCCCTTTTTGGTCGTAGCGGGGGGACTTTCTACAATGAGCAGTTCTTC.

This CDR3 is CASSSEGGLTEAFF. The CDR3 nucleotides are TGTGCCAGCAGCTCGGAGGGCGGTCTCACTGAAGCTTTCTTT. The chain has TRBV6-1 and TRBJ1-1; no reliable D call. With 6 bases removed from V and 4 bases from J, the gap between germline ends came to 15 bases. CDR1 MNHNS and CDR2 SASEGT come from the germline V gene. This CDR3 has 14 residues.

This clone was found a few times. This chain connects TRBV10-3 to TRBJ2-7, with 9 bases matching TRBD1. J was trimmed by 4 bases and V by 4 bases; bases with no gene match: 2. Germline CDR1 is ENHRY and CDR2 is SYGVKD. The CDR3 extends over 13 amino acids. The CDR3 here is CAISGQGEYEQYF. CDR3 in DNA: TGTGCCATCAGTGGACAGGGGGAATACGAGCAGTACTTC.

The chain couples TRBV5-1 to TRBJ2-5, with 7 positions matching TRBD1. The CDR3 totals 14 residues. Unmatched junction bases numbered 2, after V lost 0 bases and J lost 3 bases. From germline, CDR1 is SGHRS and CDR2 YFSETQ. The CDR3 nucleotides are TGCGCCAGCAGCTTGGGGGGGACAGAAGAGACCCAGTACTTC. This translates into CASSLGGTEETQYF.

The gene calls are TRBV3-1 (or the pseudogene TRBV3-2) and TRBJ2-3, with a weak D call TRBD2 (6 bases). There are 12 residues in the CDR3. Germline assignment: CDR1 LGHDT and CDR2 YNNKEL (reference sequence). Trimming took 1 base from V and 7 from J, leaving 6 bases between them. The CDR3 DNA reads as TGTGCCAGCAGCCAAGGGGACTATACGCAGTATTTT. As protein: CASSQGDYTQYF.

The chain links TRBV2 to TRBJ1-5, with 8 positions matching TRBD1. Germline trimming cut 6 bases from V and 1 base from J; bases unmatched to any gene: 17. Germline-derived CDR1 and CDR2 are SNHLY and FYNNEI. This CDR3 is 19 amino acids long. CDR3 nucleotides: TGTGCCAGCAGCCAGCCCTGGGACAGGTCTTCTTCGAGCAATCAGCCCCAGCATTTT. Residues: CASSQPWDRSSSSNQPQHF.